Below, 20 T cell receptor beta chains from the same sample are listed, as sequenced in a study of metastatic and nonmetastatic thyroid tumors. Each patient came to thyroid surgery without any prior treatment (of any kind). With MiXCR, TCRdb reprocessed the PCR reads. This table holds about 9,300 clones, 25% to 30% found once. Sequencing was carried out using tumor tissue. The receptors were sampled from a female donor with papillary thyroid cancer or a benign thyroid nodule (not recorded which). Some clones in this sample may be carry-over from other donors' samples.

This clone was detected many times. V is TRBV18 and J is TRBJ2-1; D may be TRBD2 (6 bases). Trimming took 10 bases from V and 9 from J, leaving 25 bases between them. In germline, CDR1 is KGHSH, CDR2 LQKENI. This CDR3 has 15 residues. CDR3 amino acids: CATFRDPSSVGEQFF. The CDR3 DNA sequence: TGTGCCACCTTCAGGGACCCATCTAGCGTTGGTGAGCAGTTCTTC. The variable domain in full, completed from reference TRBV18 and TRBJ2-1, reads NAGVMQNPRHLVRRRGQEARLRCSPMKGHSHVYWYRQLPEEGLKFMVYLQKENIIDESGMPKERFSAEFPKEGPSILRIQQVVRGDSAAYFCATFRDPSSVGEQFFGPGTRLTVL.

In this sample, this clone turned up many times. V gene TRBV5-4 combines with J gene TRBJ2-7; TRBD2 aligns across 7 bases. CDR3 length: 15 amino acids. Germline V gives CDR1 SGHNT, CDR2 YYREEE (reference sequence). V was pared by 0 bases and J by 1 base, with 4 bases of the junction left unmatched. The CDR3 region has the DNA TGTGCCAGCAGCTTGGGGGCGGGAGTGTCCTACGAGCAGTACTTC. As protein: CASSLGAGVSYEQYF.

Judged by abundance, this clone is medium-sized. This rearrangement joins TRBV28 to TRBJ1-6; tentatively, D is TRBD1 (5 bases). Trimming took 6 bases from V and 7 from J, leaving 13 bases between them. Germline loops: CDR1 MDHEN, CDR2 SYDVKM. The length of the CDR3 is 14 residues. Here the CDR3 reads CASSHRRLNSPLHF. CDR3 sequence (DNA): TGTGCCAGCAGCCACAGGCGACTGAATTCACCCCTCCACTTT.

In this sample, this clone is medium-sized. This rearrangement joins TRBV18 to TRBJ2-5; D is possibly TRBD1 or TRBD2 (5 bases each). The germline gives CDR1 KGHSH, CDR2 LQKENI. The ends were cut back, 3 bases at V and 1 base at J, with 9 bases in the middle. This CDR3 spans 14 amino acids. The CDR3, as DNA: TGTGCCAGCTCACCGGGGCGGGCCCAAGAGACCCAGTACTTC. Its protein is CASSPGRAQETQYF.

V is TRBV6-2 or TRBV6-3 and J is TRBJ1-2; the D is unclear. Germline values: CDR1 MNHEY, CDR2 SVGEGT. The CDR3 runs 13 residues. Deletions cut 6 bases from V and 8 bases from J, with 16 bases between. CDR3 nucleotides: TGTGCCAGCAGCTTACGTAGCGTACACGGCTACACCTTC. Residues: CASSLRSVHGYTF.

The sample holds a few counts of this clone. This rearrangement joins TRBV7-9 to TRBJ2-7; D unclear. With 1 base removed from V and 6 bases from J, the gap between germline ends came to 7 bases. The germline V gene encodes CDR1 SEHNR and CDR2 FQNEAQ (reference sequence). The CDR3 has 12 amino acids. The CDR3 spells CASSLDLSEQYF. For the CDR3, the DNA is TGTGCCAGCAGCTTAGATTTATCCGAGCAGTACTTC.

There are many counts of this clone. The chain is built from TRBV20-1 and TRBJ2-3; 7 nucleotides match TRBD1. J was trimmed by 3 bases and V by 6 bases; bases with no gene match: 6. Germline-derived CDR1 and CDR2 are DFQATT and SNEGSKA (reference sequence). The CDR3 extends over 13 amino acids. CDR3 loop: CSAERTGTDTQYF. The CDR3 nucleotides are TGCAGTGCCGAAAGGACAGGAACAGATACGCAGTATTTT.

This clone came up a few times. The V gene is TRBV20-1, the J gene TRBJ1-2, with D hard to call. V shed 5 bases and J shed 4 bases, with 14 bases lying between them. The germline V gene has CDR1 DFQATT and CDR2 SNEGSKA (reference sequence). This CDR3 has 13 amino acids. This CDR3 is CSAAIASTYGYTF. Here the CDR3 DNA reads TGCAGTGCTGCTATCGCAAGTACCTATGGCTACACCTTC.

The chain combines TRBV28 with TRBJ1-5; 7 bases fit TRBD1. Looked up from germline, CDR1 is MDHEN and CDR2 is SYDVKM. V lost 5 bases to trimming and J lost 4 bases; unmatched junction nucleotides: 8. The CDR3 runs 15 residues. The CDR3, as DNA: TGTGCCAGCAGTCTACAGGGGATCGGAAATCAGCCCCAGCATTTT. It specifies CASSLQGIGNQPQHF.

Concerning this clone itself: The junction departs from the called germline gene at one end, perhaps through a read error. The chain is built from TRBV12-3 or TRBV12-4 and TRBJ2-1, with 9 bases lining up with TRBD1. CDR3 length: 16 amino acids. Written as DNA, the CDR3 is TGTGCCGGCAGTCCTTCCGGGACAGGGCTCTGGTATGAGCAGTTCTTC. Translating it yields CAGSPSGTGLWYEQFF.

This clone is large. The V call is TRBV28, the J call TRBJ2-1; 14 bases are shared with TRBD2. This CDR3 has 16 residues. V lost 6 bases, J lost 4 bases, and 5 bases stayed unmatched. The V gene's germline CDR1 is MDHEN and CDR2 SYDVKM. CDR3 nucleotide sequence: TGTGCCAGCAGAATGCGACTAGCGGGGGGGTACAATGAGCAGTTCTTC. Translating it yields CASRMRLAGGYNEQFF. Supplemented by reference TRBV28 and TRBJ2-1, the full variable domain reads DVKVTQSSRYLVKRTGEKVFLECVQDMDHENMFWYRQDPGLGLRLIYFSYDVKMKEKGDIPEGYSVSREKKERFSLILESASTNQTSMYLCASRMRLAGGYNEQFFGPGTRLTVL.

This clone was found a few times. The genes are TRBV6-5 and TRBJ2-1, with D perhaps matching TRBD2 (7 bases). The CDR3 covers 18 residues. Germline CDR1 MNHEY, CDR2 SVGAGI. V lost 6 bases to trimming and J lost 4 bases, with 25 bases between them. For the CDR3, the DNA is TGTGCCAGCAGCCCCGGGACTATCGGAGGGGGGTTTTACAATGAGCAGTTCTTC. It yields the protein CASSPGTIGGGFYNEQFF.

Note on this clone: Possible read error: a much larger clone is one base away. The chain links TRBV5-4 to TRBJ2-7, with a weak D call TRBD2 (6 bases). Germline V gene sequence: CDR1 SGHNT, CDR2 YYREEE (reference sequence). The CDR3 consists of 13 residues. DNA for the CDR3: TGTGCCAGCAGCTGGGACTCTTCGGGGGAGCATTACTTC. Translating gives CASSWDSSGEHYF.

In nucleotides, the CDR3 is TGTGCCTGGAGTGTACAGGGAAGGTATGGCTACACCTTC. Protein product: CAWSVQGRYGYTF. This chain links TRBV30 with TRBJ1-2; perhaps TRBD1 as D (6 bases). Germline CDR1 GTSNPN, CDR2 SVGIG (reference sequence). V dropped 0 bases and J dropped 5 bases, with 10 bases sitting between them. The CDR3 runs to 13 residues.

This clone was seen many times. The chain carries TRBV5-6 and TRBJ2-1, with D unresolved. The CDR3 has 12 residues. V was clipped by 0 bases and J by 9 bases, with 7 bases between them. Germline CDR1 SGHDT, CDR2 YYEEEE. The CDR3 loop reads CASSLVRVEQFF. CDR3 DNA sequence: TGTGCCAGCAGCTTGGTTAGGGTTGAGCAGTTCTTC.

The J gene is TRBJ1-2, the V gene TRBV5-1; 11 nucleotides agree with TRBD1. CDR1 and CDR2 (germline): SGHRS, YFSETQ. The CDR3 extends over 15 amino acids. The J segment lost 7 bases and the V segment lost 4 bases, leaving 9 bases of the junction unmatched. CDR3 region: CASSLRTGGDFGYTF. CDR3 DNA: TGCGCCAGCAGCCTACGGACAGGGGGCGATTTTGGCTACACCTTC.

The chain joins TRBV6-1 to TRBJ1-3; 10 nucleotides line up with TRBD1. CDR1 and CDR2 from the germline V gene are MNHNS and SASEGT. Unmatched junction bases numbered 7, after V lost 5 bases and J lost 6 bases. The CDR3 totals 15 residues. The CDR3 DNA reads as TGTGCCAGCAGTCCCGAAGGGACAGGGGAAAACACCATATATTTT. As protein: CASSPEGTGENTIYF.

This clone was detected ten times or more. The chain has TRBV18 and TRBJ1-2; possibly TRBD1 for D (6 bases). The ends were cut back, 6 bases at V and 7 bases at J, with 15 bases in the middle. The germline V gene encodes CDR1 KGHSH and CDR2 LQKENI. There are 13 residues in the CDR3. The chain's CDR3 is CASSPDRSSGYTF. For the CDR3, the DNA is TGTGCCAGCTCCCCCGACAGGTCTTCTGGCTACACCTTC.

The J gene is TRBJ2-3, the V gene TRBV4-2, with D possibly TRBD1 on 5 matching bases. The germline V gene encodes CDR1 LGHNA and CDR2 YNFKEQ. The V gene lost 5 bases and the J gene lost 1 base, with 16 bases spanning the gap. CDR3 length equals 16 residues. CDR3 in DNA: TGTGCCAGCAGCGGAATACAGGTGGCAGGCACAGATACGCAGTATTTT. As protein: CASSGIQVAGTDTQYF.

A few counts support this clone. The DNA for the CDR3 is TGTGCCAGCAGTGTGGGTTATGGCTACACCTTC. Translated: CASSVGYGYTF. The chain uses TRBV2 and TRBJ1-2; D is ambiguous. There are 11 residues in the CDR3. From germline, CDR1 is SNHLY and CDR2 FYNNEI. Trimming took 4 bases from V and 5 from J, leaving 5 bases between them. Full variable domain (missing parts from reference TRBV2 and TRBJ1-2): EPEVTQTPSHQVTQMGQEVILRCVPISNHLYFYWYRQILGQKVEFLVSFYNNEISEKSEIFDDQFSVERPDGSNFTLKIRSTKLEDSAMYFCASSVGYGYTFGSGTRLTVV.